The table lists the clone carrying this T cell receptor (beta chain) with a few counts. Antigen specificity is unknown. The sample belongs to a study of cytomegalovirus exposure and HLA in healthy donors. Overall study results and limits: Reports indicated that the classifier achieved high specificity and sensitivity in diagnosing cytomegalovirus status. Most TCR sequences showed up rarely, but some public TCRs showed up in many donors. Cytomegalovirus association was listed for approximately 150 TCR beta chains.

The data were produced by immunoSEQ multiplex PCR, yet TCRdb's version contains in-frame clones alone and is incomplete. The sample lists about 190,000 clones, roughly 86% seen once, with around 1.6% in the top ten. This CDR3 region has 11 residues. Germline loops: CDR1 MGHDK, CDR2 SYGVNS. Trimming removed 8 bases at V and 3 bases at J, with 8 bases between. The source of this sequence is a woman under 30 in good health and CMV-seronegative. The chain couples TRBV25-1 to TRBJ2-7, with a weak D call TRBD1 (6 bases). The sequencing sample was made of PBMCs. The CDR3 is CASAQGYEQYF. CDR3 bases: TGTGCCAGCGCACAGGGCTACGAGCAGTACTTC.